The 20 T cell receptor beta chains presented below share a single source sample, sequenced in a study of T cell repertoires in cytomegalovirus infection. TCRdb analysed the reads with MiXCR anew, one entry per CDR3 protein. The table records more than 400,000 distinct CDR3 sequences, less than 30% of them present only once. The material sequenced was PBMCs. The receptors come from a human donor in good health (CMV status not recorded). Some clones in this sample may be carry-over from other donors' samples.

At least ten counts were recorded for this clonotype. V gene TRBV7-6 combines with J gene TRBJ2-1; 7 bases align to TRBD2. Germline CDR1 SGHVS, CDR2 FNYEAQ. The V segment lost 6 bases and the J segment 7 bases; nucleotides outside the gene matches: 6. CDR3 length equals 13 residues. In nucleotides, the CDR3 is TGTGCCAGCAGACCCCTAGCGGTAAATGAGCAGTTCTTC. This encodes CASRPLAVNEQFF.

The CDR3 reads CASSYRAGSMNTEAFF. CDR3 DNA: TGTGCCAGCAGTTACAGGGCGGGCAGCATGAACACTGAAGCTTTCTTT. The chain is built from TRBV6-2 or TRBV6-3 and TRBJ1-1, with D unclear. V was clipped by 2 bases and J by 0 bases, with 13 bases between them. The CDR3 sequence is 16 residues long. Per germline, CDR1 MNHEY and CDR2 SVGEGT.

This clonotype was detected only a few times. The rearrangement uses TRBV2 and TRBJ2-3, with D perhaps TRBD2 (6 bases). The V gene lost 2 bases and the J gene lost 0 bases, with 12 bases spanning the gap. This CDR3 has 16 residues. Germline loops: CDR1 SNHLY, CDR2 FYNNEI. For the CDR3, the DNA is TGTGCCAGCAGTGAACTAGCGCCCACAAGCACAGATACGCAGTATTTT. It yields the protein CASSELAPTSTDTQYF.

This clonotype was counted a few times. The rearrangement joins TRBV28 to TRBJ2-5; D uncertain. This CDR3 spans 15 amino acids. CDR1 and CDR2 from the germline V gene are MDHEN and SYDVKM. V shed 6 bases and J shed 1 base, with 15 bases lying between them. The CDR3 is CASSPDKSLQETQYF. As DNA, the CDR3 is TGTGCCAGCAGCCCTGACAAAAGTCTCCAAGAGACCCAGTACTTC.

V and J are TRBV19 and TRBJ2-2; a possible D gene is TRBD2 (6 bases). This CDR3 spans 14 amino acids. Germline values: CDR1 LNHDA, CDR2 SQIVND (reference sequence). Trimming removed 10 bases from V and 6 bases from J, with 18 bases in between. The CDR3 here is CATQPRGGAGELFF. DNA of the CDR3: TGTGCCACCCAACCGAGGGGCGGGGCCGGGGAGCTGTTTTTT.

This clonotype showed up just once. The CDR3 sequence: CASSFSGGYSYNEQFF. CDR3 sequence (DNA): TGTGCCAGCAGCTTTAGCGGGGGTTACTCCTACAATGAGCAGTTCTTC. This chain joins TRBV5-5 and TRBJ2-1; 9 bases align to TRBD2. CDR3 length equals 16 residues. Germline CDR1 reads SGHKS; CDR2 reads YYEKEE (reference sequence). The trim removed 2 bases at V and 0 bases at J, leaving 3 bases unmatched.

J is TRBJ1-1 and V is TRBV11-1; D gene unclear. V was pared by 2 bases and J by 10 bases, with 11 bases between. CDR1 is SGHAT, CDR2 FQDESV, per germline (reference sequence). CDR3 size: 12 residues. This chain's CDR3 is CASSLSGDGAFF. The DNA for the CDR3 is TGTGCCAGCAGCTTAAGTGGCGATGGAGCTTTCTTT.

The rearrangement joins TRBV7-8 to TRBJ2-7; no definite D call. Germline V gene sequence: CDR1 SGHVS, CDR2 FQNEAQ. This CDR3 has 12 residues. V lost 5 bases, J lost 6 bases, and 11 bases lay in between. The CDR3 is CASSPDTSEQYV. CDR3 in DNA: TGTGCCAGCAGCCCTGACACCTCCGAGCAGTACGTC.

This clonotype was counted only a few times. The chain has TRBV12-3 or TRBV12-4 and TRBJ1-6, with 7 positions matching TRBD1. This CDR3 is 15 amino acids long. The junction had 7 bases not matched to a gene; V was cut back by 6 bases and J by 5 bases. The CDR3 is CASRTQGVDNSPLHF. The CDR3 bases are TGTGCCAGCAGGACGCAGGGGGTAGATAATTCACCCCTCCACTTT.

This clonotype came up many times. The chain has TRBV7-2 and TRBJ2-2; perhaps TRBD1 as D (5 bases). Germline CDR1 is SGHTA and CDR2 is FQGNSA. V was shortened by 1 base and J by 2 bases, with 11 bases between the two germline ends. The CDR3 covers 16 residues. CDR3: CASSLEGISNTGELFF. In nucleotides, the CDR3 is TGTGCCAGCAGCTTAGAGGGGATCTCAAACACCGGGGAGCTGTTTTTT.

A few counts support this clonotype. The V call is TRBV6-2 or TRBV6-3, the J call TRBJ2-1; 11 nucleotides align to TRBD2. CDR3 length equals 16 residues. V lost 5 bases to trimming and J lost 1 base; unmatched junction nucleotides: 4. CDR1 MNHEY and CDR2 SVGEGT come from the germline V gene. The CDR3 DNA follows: TGTGCCAGCAGTCTGTCTAGCGGGAGGTCCTACAATGAGCAGTTCTTC. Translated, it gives CASSLSSGRSYNEQFF.

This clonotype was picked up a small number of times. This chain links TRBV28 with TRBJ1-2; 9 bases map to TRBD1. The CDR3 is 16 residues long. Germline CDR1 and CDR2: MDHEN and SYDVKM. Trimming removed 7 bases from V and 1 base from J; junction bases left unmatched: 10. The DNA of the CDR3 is TGTGCCAGCATCACAGGGGGCTCCCCGGATAACTATGGCTACACCTTC. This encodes CASITGGSPDNYGYTF.

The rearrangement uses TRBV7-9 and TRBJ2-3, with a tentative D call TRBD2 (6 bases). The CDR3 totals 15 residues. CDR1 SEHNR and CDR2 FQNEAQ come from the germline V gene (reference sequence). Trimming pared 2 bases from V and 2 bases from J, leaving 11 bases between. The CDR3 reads CASSLTGDATDTQYF. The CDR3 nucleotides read TGTGCCAGCAGCTTAACGGGGGACGCCACAGATACGCAGTATTTT.

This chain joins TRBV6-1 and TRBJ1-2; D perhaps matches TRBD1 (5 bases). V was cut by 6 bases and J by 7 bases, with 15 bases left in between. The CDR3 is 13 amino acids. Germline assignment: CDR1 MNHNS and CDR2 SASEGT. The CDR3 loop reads CASSFGTLGGYTF. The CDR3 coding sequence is TGTGCCAGCAGCTTCGGGACCTTAGGTGGCTACACCTTC.

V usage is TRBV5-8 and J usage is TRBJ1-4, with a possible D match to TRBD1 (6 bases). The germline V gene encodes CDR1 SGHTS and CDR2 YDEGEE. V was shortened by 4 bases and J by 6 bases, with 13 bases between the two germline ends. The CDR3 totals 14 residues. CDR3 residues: CASSDRNRDEKLFF. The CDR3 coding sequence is TGTGCCAGCAGCGACCGAAACAGGGATGAAAAACTGTTTTTT. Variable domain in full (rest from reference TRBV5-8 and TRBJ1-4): EAGVTQSPTHLIKTRGQQATLRCSPISGHTSVYWYQQALGLGLQFLLWYDEGEERNRGNFPPRFSGRQFPNYSSELNVNALELEDSALYLCASSDRNRDEKLFFGSGTQLSVL.

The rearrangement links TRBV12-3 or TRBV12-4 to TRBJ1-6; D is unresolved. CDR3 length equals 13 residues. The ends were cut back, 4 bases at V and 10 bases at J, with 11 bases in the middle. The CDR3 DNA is TGTGCCAGCAGTTGGTTGGGAGAGTCACCCCTCCACTTT. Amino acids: CASSWLGESPLHF.

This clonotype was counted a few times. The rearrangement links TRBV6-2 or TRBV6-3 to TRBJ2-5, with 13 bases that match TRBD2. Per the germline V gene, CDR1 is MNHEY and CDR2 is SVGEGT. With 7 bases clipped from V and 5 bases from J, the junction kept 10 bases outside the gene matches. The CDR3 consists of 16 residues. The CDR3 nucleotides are TGTGCCAGCACCGTGGGACTAGCGGGATCACGGGAGACCCAGTACTTC. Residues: CASTVGLAGSRETQYF.

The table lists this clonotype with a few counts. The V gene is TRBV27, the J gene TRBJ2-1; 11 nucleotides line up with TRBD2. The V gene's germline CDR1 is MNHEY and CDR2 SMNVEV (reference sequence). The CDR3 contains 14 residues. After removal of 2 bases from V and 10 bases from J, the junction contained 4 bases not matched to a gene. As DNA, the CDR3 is TGTGCCAGCAGTTTAACTAGCGGGAGTGGCGAGCAGTTCTTC. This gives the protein CASSLTSGSGEQFF.

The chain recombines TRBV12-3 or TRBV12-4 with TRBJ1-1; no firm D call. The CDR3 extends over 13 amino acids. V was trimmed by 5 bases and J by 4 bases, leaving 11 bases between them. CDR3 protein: CASSPQLSTEAFF. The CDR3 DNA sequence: TGTGCCAGCAGTCCGCAGTTAAGCACTGAAGCTTTCTTT.

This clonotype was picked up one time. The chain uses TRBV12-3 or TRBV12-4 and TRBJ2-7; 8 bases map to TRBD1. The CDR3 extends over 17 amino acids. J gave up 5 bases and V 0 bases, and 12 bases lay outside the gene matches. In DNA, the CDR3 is TGTGCCAGCAGTTTAGCACTAGGACAGGGATCGAGGGACGAGCAGTACTTC. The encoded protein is CASSLALGQGSRDEQYF.